The sequence of this T cell receptor beta chain was determined in a study of blood T cell repertoires in COVID-19. Looking at the study overall: Sources were T cells, B-cell-depleted T cells, or PBMCs; the material itself was cDNA or gDNA.

Seattle's enrolled individuals joined amid active infection and were then monitored longitudinally. In the original analysis: Amplification of reference gene primers was used by the study to estimate nucleated cell counts. Clones were read by immunoSEQ multiplex PCR, and TCRdb kept only the in-frame ones, dropping some. V, J and clone size are those of that table, while D and trimming were read from the DNA. The sample lists some 390,000 clones, roughly 90% occurring once. This sequence was found in a woman between 40 and 55 years old with COVID-19, enrolled during active disease. The sequenced sample consisted of peripheral blood.

This chain's CDR3 is CSVIPGYTF. The CDR3 DNA sequence: TGCAGCGTCATTCCAGGCTACACCTTC. The chain uses TRBV29-1 and TRBJ1-2, with no clear D. The V end was cut by 6 bases, the J end by 8 bases, with 7 bases between. The CDR3 runs to 9 residues. Per the germline V gene, CDR1 is SQVTM and CDR2 is ANQGSEA.